This TCR beta chain was identified during a study of cytomegalovirus exposure and HLA in healthy donors. In the case of this clone: What it binds is not known.

PCR involved 60 Vbeta and 13 Jbeta primers. Assay: immunoSEQ multiplex PCR; the TCRdb copy retains only in-frame clones and omits some. The sample contains 85,000 to 120,000 clones, around 70% of which appear only once. Trimming took off 3 bases at V and 1 base at J, with 12 bases between the two ends. Germline values: CDR1 GTSNPN, CDR2 SVGIG (reference sequence). The CDR3 has 14 residues. Study-wide points: Compared with the approximately 680-donor mean, an Asian-associated ancestry cluster reportedly had fewer N-insertions, according to a later analysis.

The sample consisted of PBMCs. The sequence came from a boy younger than 18 in good health and CMV-seronegative. The V gene is TRBV30, the J gene TRBJ2-5; D perhaps matches TRBD2 (6 bases). This chain's CDR3 is CAWSRGSGQETQYF. The CDR3 DNA reads as TGTGCCTGGAGCCGAGGTAGCGGCCAAGAGACCCAGTACTTC.